Listed below are T cell receptor beta chains from one sample, sequenced in a study of shared clonotypes between healthy human individuals. The data were produced by immunoSEQ multiplex PCR, yet TCRdb's version contains in-frame clones alone and is incomplete. The sample contains about 480,000 clones, almost 80% of which appear only once. Sequencing was done on a sample of PBMCs. Receptor source: a woman aged 40 to 49 in good health. Some clones in this sample may be carry-over from other donors' samples. The CDR3 runs from the conserved cysteine through the conserved F or W. A D gene is named only where the DNA matches it firmly. A row's size may be missing; if present it is once, few, many or a size class.

D gene	V gene	J gene	clone size	CDR3 protein	CDR3 DNA
NA	TRBV5-1	TRBJ2-7	NA	CASSSYRGRGEYEQYF	TGCGCCAGCAGCTCTTATAGGGGCAGGGGAGAATACGAGCAGTACTTC
TRBD1	TRBV5-6	TRBJ2-2	few	CASSLLDREVAGELFF	TGTGCCAGCAGCTTGCTGGACAGGGAGGTGGCCGGGGAGCTGTTTTTT
TRBD2	TRBV28	TRBJ2-1	NA	CASSPGTSGRFEQFF	TGTGCCAGCAGTCCGGGGACTAGCGGCAGGTTTGAGCAGTTCTTC
TRBD1	TRBV9	TRBJ1-2	few	CASSWGTGGAYRDGYTF	TGTGCCAGCAGCTGGGGGACAGGGGGCGCTTATCGGGATGGCTACACCTTC
NA	TRBV5-1	TRBJ2-7	NA	CASSPRGDEQYF	TGCGCCAGCAGCCCCCGGGGTGACGAGCAGTACTTC
NA	TRBV5-4	TRBJ2-5	NA	CASSPEGRETQYF	TGTGCCAGCAGCCCGGAGGGACGAGAGACCCAGTACTTC
TRBD1	TRBV6-5	TRBJ1-4	NA	CASRNQGQGVAELFF	TGTGCCAGCAGAAACCAGGGACAGGGGGTTGCGGAACTGTTTTTT
NA	TRBV11-1	TRBJ1-5	NA	CASSLVRQKRQPQHF	TGTGCCAGCAGCTTAGTCCGGCAGAAAAGGCAGCCCCAGCATTTT
NA	TRBV9	TRBJ2-2	NA	CASSALGGSNTGELFF	TGTGCCAGCAGCGCCCTAGGGGGGTCGAACACCGGGGAGCTGTTTTTT
TRBD2	TRBV11-1	TRBJ2-1	NA	CASSRRLAGGFHNEQFF	TGTGCCAGCAGCAGGAGACTAGCGGGAGGGTTCCACAATGAGCAGTTCTTC
NA	TRBV7-2	TRBJ2-7	NA	CASSRGSGSNNEQYF	TGTGCCAGCAGCCGAGGTAGCGGCTCCAATAACGAGCAGTACTTC
TRBD1	TRBV30	TRBJ1-5	few	CAWSEDRAKGQHF	TGTGCCTGGAGTGAGGACAGGGCAAAGGGCCAGCATTTT
TRBD1	TRBV7-2	TRBJ1-2	NA	CASSPGQGGYGYTF	TGTGCCAGCAGCCCGGGACAGGGCGGCTATGGCTACACCTTC
TRBD1	TRBV27	TRBJ2-3	NA	CASSLSTGSSHTQYF	TGTGCCAGCAGTTTATCGACAGGGTCCTCACATACGCAGTATTTT
NA	TRBV7-8	TRBJ1-2	NA	CASSPLLQTANYGYTF	TGTGCCAGCAGCCCCCTATTGCAAACAGCTAACTATGGCTACACCTTC
NA	TRBV10-3	TRBJ2-2	NA	CAISMEEDGELFF	TGTGCCATCAGCATGGAGGAAGACGGGGAGCTGTTTTTT